This T cell receptor (beta chain) originates from a study of regulatory T cells in long-lasting Graves disease. Arm-PCR with iRepertoire HTBI primers amplified the CDR3 regions for these TCR beta libraries. MiXCR, run by TCRdb on the multiplex PCR reads, gives a single entry per CDR3 protein. The profile shows about 660,000 distinct CDR3 sequences, roughly 30% of them singletons. Study conclusions and caveats: It was in persistent disease that TRBV28, TRBJ1-2 and TRBJ2-5 were favored. Possibly, too few samples lowered accuracy.

This clonotype was seen a handful of times. The antigen remains undetermined. Sample time point: persistent/refractory GD, antithyroid drugs over 5 years with positive TRAb. Researchers made the TCR library from RNA that was extracted from PBMCs. Guidelines of the American Thyroid Association were used to diagnose Graves' disease. EDTA tubes collected nine milliliters of peripheral blood. V shed 1 base and J shed 4 bases, with 13 bases lying between them. Germline loops: CDR1 GTSNPN, CDR2 SVGIG (reference sequence). This CDR3 spans 14 amino acids. The rearrangement links TRBV30 to TRBJ1-2; D gene uncertain. The source was peripheral blood mononuclear cells (PBMCs), collected when the disease was refractory, from a patient treated with antithyroid drugs. The receptor's source is a female donor with Graves disease. For the CDR3, the DNA is TGTGCCTGGAGTGCCCACGGACGCCCCTATGGCTACACCTTC. This codes for CAWSAHGRPYGYTF.